This T cell receptor beta chain was sequenced for a study of blood T cell repertoires in COVID-19. Background on the study: Acute and convalescent COVID-19 samples came from the United States, Italy and Spain. Sample material is recorded as cDNA or gDNA derived from T cells, B-cell-depleted T cells, or PBMCs.

Only a few counts were recorded for this clone. Per the study methods: By means of reference gene primer amplification, nucleated cell counts were estimated. The table came from immunoSEQ multiplex PCR; TCRdb's copy has only in-frame clones and leaves some out. V and J calls plus clone size are reproduced from that table; the DNA served to infer D and trimming. The profile shows 90,000 to 100,000 clones, 70% to 80% of them singletons. Germline-derived CDR1 and CDR2 are SGDLS and YYNGEE. This CDR3 has 16 amino acids. The V segment lost 4 bases and the J segment 3 bases; nucleotides outside the gene matches: 9.

The V gene is TRBV9, the J gene TRBJ1-5; 8 positions match TRBD1. What was sequenced was peripheral blood. The TCR was taken from a man in his 70s with acute or convalescent COVID-19. The DNA of the CDR3 is TGTGCCAGCAGCCCGGGGACAGGAGCCGCCAATCAGCCCCAGCATTTT. Amino acid sequence: CASSPGTGAANQPQHF.